This is a list of T cell receptor beta chains from one sample in a study of naive and memory T cell subsets. TCRdb re-derived calls from the UMI-ligation and nested PCR reads in MiXCR, one entry per CDR3 protein. This repertoire shows approximately 20,000 distinct CDR3 sequences, roughly 9.6% found once; its top ten account for 22%. What was sequenced was central memory CD8+ T cells from blood. The source of these receptors is a human donor in good health. CDR3s include the opening cysteine and the closing phenylalanine or tryptophan. D genes are given only for firm matches. Where a row states a size, it is once, few, many or the class of an expanded clone; other rows omit it.

V	D	J	size	CDR3	DNA
TRBV12-3/TRBV12-4	-	TRBJ2-7	-	CASSLNTGTPSYEQYF	TGTGCCAGCAGTTTAAACACTGGGACACCCTCCTACGAGCAGTACTTC
TRBV28	-	TRBJ1-1	many	CASSFPPPGARSGYDFLNTEAFF	TGTGCCAGCAGTTTCCCCCCCCCGGGGGCGCGTTCGGGATACGATTTCTTGAACACTGAAGCTTTCTTT
TRBV20-1	-	TRBJ1-1	many	CSARWGGDTEAFF	TGCAGTGCTAGATGGGGCGGGGACACTGAAGCTTTCTTT
TRBV6-2/TRBV6-3	-	TRBJ1-6	medium-sized	CASTYAQEGPTSPLHF	TGTGCCAGCACCTACGCCCAGGAGGGCCCAACTTCACCCCTCCACTTT
TRBV6-4	-	TRBJ2-5	once	CASSAAPGDGQETQYF	TGTGCCAGCAGTGCCGCACCGGGAGACGGGCAAGAGACCCAGTACTTC
TRBV6-6	TRBD1	TRBJ2-7	many	CASSPIGDRGYEQYF	TGTGCCAGCAGCCCAATCGGGGACAGAGGCTACGAGCAGTACTTC
TRBV27	-	TRBJ1-5	few	CASSLDYSNQPQHF	TGTGCCAGCAGTCTTGATTATAGCAATCAGCCCCAGCATTTT
TRBV20-1	-	TRBJ1-5	few	CGGRRGNQPQHF	TGCGGAGGGCGGAGGGGGAATCAGCCCCAGCATTTT
TRBV30	-	TRBJ1-4	-	CAWSLKEVVTNEKLFF	TGTGCCTGGAGTCTAAAAGAGGTGGTGACTAATGAAAAACTGTTTTTT
TRBV6-4	TRBD1	TRBJ2-2	few	CASRETGDGTGELFF	TGTGCCAGCAGAGAGACAGGGGACGGCACCGGGGAGCTGTTTTTT
TRBV5-6	TRBD1	TRBJ2-7	few	CASSSYSGTAYYEQYF	TGTGCCAGCAGCTCGTACTCCGGGACAGCGTACTACGAGCAGTACTTC
TRBV4-1	TRBD2	TRBJ2-7	-	CASSQVRLAEYEQYF	TGCGCCAGCAGCCAAGTGAGGCTAGCGGAATACGAGCAGTACTTC
TRBV5-4	TRBD2	TRBJ2-1	-	CASSTGSGATYNEQFF	TGTGCCAGCAGCACTGGGAGCGGGGCGACTTACAATGAGCAGTTCTTC
TRBV18	TRBD1	TRBJ2-1	-	CASSLNRGLFDNEQFF	TGTGCCAGCTCACTTAACAGGGGGCTTTTTGACAATGAGCAGTTCTTC
TRBV27	-	TRBJ1-5	many	CASQKVGQPQHF	TGTGCCAGTCAAAAGGTTGGACAGCCCCAGCATTTT
TRBV12-3/TRBV12-4	TRBD1	TRBJ1-2	medium-sized	CASSFNTGDKLF	TGTGCCAGCAGTTTTAACACAGGGGACAAACTATTC
TRBV19	-	TRBJ2-1	many	CASSTRSAWEQFF	TGTGCCAGTAGTACTAGGTCCGCTTGGGAGCAGTTCTTC
TRBV7-6	-	TRBJ1-1	many	CASSSASGGTEAFF	TGTGCCAGCAGCTCCGCATCTGGGGGAACTGAAGCTTTCTTT
TRBV6-5	TRBD1	TRBJ2-2	-	CASSHGTGETGELFF	TGTGCCAGCAGCCACGGGACAGGGGAGACCGGGGAGCTGTTTTTT
TRBV6-5	-	TRBJ2-3	medium-sized	CASSQATALVTDTQYF	TGTGCCAGCAGCCAAGCGACAGCTCTAGTAACAGATACGCAGTATTTT
TRBV20-1	-	TRBJ2-4	-	CSARDGIRDTAKNIQYF	TGCAGTGCTAGAGATGGGATCCGGGACACAGCCAAAAACATTCAGTACTTC
TRBV6-5	TRBD1	TRBJ2-1	-	CASSYEGGGNEQFF	TGTGCCAGCAGTTACGAAGGGGGCGGAAATGAGCAGTTCTTC
TRBV9	TRBD1	TRBJ2-7	many	CASSPGTVRSPYEQYF	TGTGCCAGCAGCCCGGGGACAGTTCGGAGTCCCTACGAGCAGTACTTC
TRBV20-1	-	TRBJ2-1	many	CSGGVLDEQFF	TGCAGTGGGGGAGTTCTCGATGAGCAGTTCTTC
TRBV3-2	-	TRBJ2-7	few	CASSHPTGDEQYF	TGTGCCAGCAGCCACCCCACAGGGGACGAGCAGTACTTC
TRBV12-3/TRBV12-4	TRBD1	TRBJ1-3	-	CASSLRQGAGNTIYF	TGTGCCAGCAGTTTACGACAGGGGGCTGGAAACACCATATATTTT
TRBV4-1	-	TRBJ1-1	few	CASSQGGGEAFF	TGCGCCAGCAGCCAGGGGGGCGGGGAAGCTTTCTTT
TRBV13	TRBD1	TRBJ2-5	many	CASSSQRDSQETQYF	TGTGCCAGCAGCTCCCAAAGGGACAGCCAAGAGACCCAGTACTTC
TRBV11-2	-	TRBJ2-4	-	CASSRDNENIQYF	TGTGCCAGCAGCCGGGACAACGAAAACATTCAGTACTTC